Listed here are 7 T cell receptor beta chains from one sample, sequenced in a study of blood T cell repertoires in COVID-19. The protocol was immunoSEQ multiplex PCR, while the TCRdb copy is restricted to in-frame clones and leaves out a portion. The top ten clones hold less than 9% of a sample with tens of thousands of clones, about four fifths of them seen once. Sequences were obtained from peripheral blood. These receptors came from a man in his forties or fifties with active or convalescent COVID-19.

The J gene is TRBJ1-1, the V gene TRBV12-3 or TRBV12-4; 9 bases align to TRBD1. J lost 1 base, V lost 6 bases, and 0 bases had no gene match. The CDR3 covers 13 residues. CDR3: CASRGQGNTEAFF. The DNA of the CDR3 is TGTGCCAGCAGGGGACAGGGGAACACTGAAGCTTTCTTT.

This sequence joins TRBV7-2 and TRBJ2-7, with a weak D call TRBD1 (6 bases). The V gene's germline CDR1 is SGHTA and CDR2 FQGNSA. V lost 0 bases to trimming and J lost 3 bases, with 12 bases between them. This CDR3 is built from 15 residues. Here the CDR3 reads CASSLASGTHYEQYF. The CDR3 bases are TGTGCCAGCAGCTTAGCCTCCGGGACACACTACGAGCAGTACTTC.

The chain has TRBV7-9 and TRBJ2-6; 12 bases are a match to TRBD1. V lost 4 bases, J lost 2 bases, and 6 bases stayed unmatched. This CDR3 spans 18 amino acids. Germline values: CDR1 SEHNR, CDR2 FQNEAQ (reference sequence). CDR3 coding DNA: TGTGCCAGCAGCTCCGGGACAGGGGGCTTCCCTGGGGCCAACGTCCTGACTTTC. This translates into CASSSGTGGFPGANVLTF.

This chain joins TRBV30 and TRBJ1-6, with TRBD1 matching over 7 bases. J gave up 5 bases and V 0 bases, and 1 base lay outside the gene matches. This CDR3 spans 14 amino acids. The germline gives CDR1 GTSNPN, CDR2 SVGIG (reference sequence). The CDR3 nucleotides are TGTGCCTGGAGTGTAGGGACAGATAATTCACCCCTCCACTTT. Translation gives CAWSVGTDNSPLHF.

This chain links TRBV9 with TRBJ2-5, with D possibly being TRBD2 (5 bases). Deletions cut 4 bases from V and 2 bases from J, with 15 bases between. The length of the CDR3 is 15 residues. Germline CDR1 SGDLS, CDR2 YYNGEE. CDR3: CASSPRTVTQETQYF. The CDR3 region has the DNA TGTGCCAGCAGCCCCCGGACTGTTACTCAAGAGACCCAGTACTTC. Based on the CDR3 plus reference TRBV9 and TRBJ2-5, the full variable domain is DSGVTQTPKHLITATGQRVTLRCSPRSGDLSVYWYQQSLDQGLQFLIQYYNGEERAKGNILERFSAQQFPDLHSELNLSSLELGDSALYFCASSPRTVTQETQYFGPGTRLLVL.

V is TRBV19 and J is TRBJ1-6; D is uncertain. CDR3 length: 14 amino acids. V was shortened by 0 bases and J by 10 bases, with 10 bases between the two germline ends. Germline V gene data show CDR1 as LNHDA and CDR2 as SQIVND (reference sequence). In nucleotides, the CDR3 is TGTGCCAGTAGTATAGAGTCCGGGAACTCACCCCTCCACTTT. Protein: CASSIESGNSPLHF.

This chain connects TRBV7-2 to TRBJ2-7; 9 nucleotides align to TRBD1. The CDR3 runs 16 residues. J lost 3 bases, V lost 0 bases, and 6 bases had no gene match. The germline V gene has CDR1 SGHTA and CDR2 FQGNSA. The DNA of the CDR3 is TGTGCCAGCAGCTTAGCGCTGACAGGGGGATACTACGAGCAGTACTTC. As protein: CASSLALTGGYYEQYF.